This section outlines one T cell receptor (beta chain) sequence together with its context. Its antigen is not known. By quantitative 5'-RACE with molecular barcodes, the TCR beta libraries were made. Via MiXCR, TCRdb re-called the 5' RACE reads, giving one row per CDR3 protein. This sample has around 770,000 distinct CDR3 sequences; roughly 19% occur once, and the top ten carry about 19%. This sample is part of a study of CD8 T cells in ankylosing spondylitis. Overall study findings and caveats: A TCR beta motif of about 8 highly homologous variants seemed to mark ankylosing spondylitis blood. Past studies reported some motif variants in reactive arthritis synovial fluid and blood. The authors found the disease-linked clones to be CD8+ and relatively rare in peripheral blood. Matched ankylosing spondylitis synovial fluid reportedly contained a significantly enriched population of disease-linked clones.

With 1 base removed from V and 1 base from J, the gap between germline ends came to 13 bases. Germline values: CDR1 SGHTA, CDR2 FQGNSA. The CDR3 runs to 16 residues. This TCR came from a male donor with ankylosing spondylitis. V gene TRBV7-2 combines with J gene TRBJ2-5, with D perhaps assigned TRBD1 or TRBD2 (6 bases each). The material sequenced was blood, either unsorted or a sorted T cell fraction (not recorded which). The DNA for the CDR3 is TGTGCCAGCAGCTTAGGGGGCGGAGGGGGCCAAGAGACCCAGTACTTC. This gives the protein CASSLGGGGGQETQYF.